This T cell receptor (beta chain) was found in a study of human T cells and chemical hapten exposure. Turning to the study itself: Patients, a majority of them female, were diagnosed with alopecia areata, totalis or universalis. The study, taken as a whole, reports: Given that the donors had alopecia, their immune response may differ from that seen in healthy people. Expanded TCRs showed more large CDR3 clusters than pre-sensitization or healthy control sets. More PT1 expanded TCRs went with higher patch test scores.

Trimming took 2 bases from V and 3 from J, leaving 12 bases between them. The CDR3 runs to 15 residues. Germline V lookup: CDR1 SGHDN, CDR2 FVKESK. MiXCR was run by TCRdb on the RACE reads, yielding one entry per CDR3 protein. The repertoire holds 62,000 or so distinct CDR3 sequences, approximately 9.9% seen once, with roughly 2.3% in the top ten. The time point was: patch test 3, about 24 weeks after DPC sensitization. The treatment is: therapeutic diphenylcyclopropenone sensitization with weekly scalp DPC. There are a few counts of this clonotype. Its matching antigen is unknown. The sequences come from whole blood, collected in connection with sensitization to the hapten diphenylcyclopropenone (DPC). The receptor was isolated from a woman in her thirties with alopecia areata. Some clones in this sample may be carry-over from other donors' samples. The V and J genes are TRBV14 and TRBJ2-3, with a possible D match to TRBD1 (6 bases). DNA of the CDR3: TGTGCCAGCAGCCAACGGACCCAGGGGACAGATACGCAGTATTTT. As protein: CASSQRTQGTDTQYF.